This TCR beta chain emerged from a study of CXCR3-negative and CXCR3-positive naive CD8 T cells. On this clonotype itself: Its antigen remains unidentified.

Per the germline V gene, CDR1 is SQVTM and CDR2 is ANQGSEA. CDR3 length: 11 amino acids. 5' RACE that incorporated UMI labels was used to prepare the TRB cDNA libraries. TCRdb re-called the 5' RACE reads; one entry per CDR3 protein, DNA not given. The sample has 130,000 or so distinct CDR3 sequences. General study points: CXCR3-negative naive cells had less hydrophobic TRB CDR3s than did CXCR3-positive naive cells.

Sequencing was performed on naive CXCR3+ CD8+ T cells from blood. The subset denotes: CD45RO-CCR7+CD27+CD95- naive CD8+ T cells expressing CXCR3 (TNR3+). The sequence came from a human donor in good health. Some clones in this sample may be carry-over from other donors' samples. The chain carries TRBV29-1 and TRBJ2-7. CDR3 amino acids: CSVEGGYEQYF.